What follows describes a single T cell receptor beta chain. This clonotype has only a few counts. Its binding antigen is unknown. No much larger clonotype is one base removed from it; base qualities were not supplied. Synthesis of TCR cDNA relied on 5'RACE template switching, a step that introduced a universal primer site along with unique molecular identifiers. Priming for cDNA synthesis came from both the TCR alpha and TCR beta constant segments. Library amplification involved two PCR steps, and the second step added sample barcodes and sequencing adapters. Libraries were sequenced on Illumina HiSeq 2500 (2x100 bp) or NovaSeq (2x150 bp). Per the authors' processing: Reads were demultiplexed and collapsed into UMI consensus sequences with MIGEC, and V(D)J alignment was performed with MiXCR. Vaccine-responding clonotypes were defined with edgeR using replicate PBMC samples, requiring FDR below 0.01 and a log2 fold change above 5 up to day 15. Each bulk clonotype was labeled CD4 or CD8 based on which sequenced repertoire, CD4 or CD8, contained the clonotype at higher abundance. In TCRdb, the public reads were trimmed at Q25 with fastp and aligned with MiXCR, with productive beta chains retained. Merged by CDR3 protein, the rows form single entries marked with the most common genes and DNA. It is TCRdb's table, rather than the study itself, that gives the V and J calls and clone size. The sample data list hundreds of thousands of distinct CDR3 sequences, and 8.7% of these were observed just once. The ten biggest clones cover roughly 18% of the sample.

V is trimmed back by 7 bases and J by 2 bases, and the junction contains 7 bases that no gene match accounts for. CDR1 and CDR2 are drawn from the germline V gene (reference sequence): DFQATT, SNEGSKA. The CDR3 runs 14 residues from the cysteine to the phenylalanine. Only the CDR3 DNA is retained, 42 bases long and in frame from the first base. The treatment or condition label of this sample denotes: live attenuated yellow fever vaccine strain. At each blood-draw timepoint, two biological replicates of bulk PBMCs were obtained. A standard Ficoll-Paque protocol was used to isolate PBMCs from peripheral blood. TriZol was used to extract RNA from bulk PBMCs, CD4 and CD8 fractions, and dextramer-positive and dextramer-negative fractions. This specimen belongs to a study of T cells after yellow fever vaccination (dated by TCRdb to the late 2010s). In terms of the full investigation: The SMART-Seq v4 Ultra Low Input RNA kit was used to prepare libraries from fractions with low cell numbers. To follow T-cell clones before and after both primary and booster YFV17D yellow fever vaccination, bulk TCR alpha and beta repertoires underwent longitudinal sequencing. Two healthy male donors, one aged 18 to 30 and one aged 30 to 40 years, made up the cohort. Blood was drawn at multiple timepoints before and after primary and secondary immunization, with bulk PBMC replicates and cell subsets isolated. What the study reported, not specific to this receptor: Only a couple of donors were included in the study, so the extent to which the findings can be generalized is limited. A small share of clonotypes was detected in both CD4 and CD8 compartments, with the overlap likely arising from convergent recombination. Computational filtering was needed because FACS-sorted repertoires could contain abundant contaminating clonotypes from the bulk population. Most clones expanded after primary vaccination (approximately 95% of CD4 and approximately 90% of CD8) were re-detected after the booster, suggesting that broad memory maintenance occurred. Compared with the primary T-cell response, the secondary T-cell response was faster but weaker, reaching its peak on day 5 rather than on day 15.

The clonotype was recovered from a man younger than 35 who received the YFV17D yellow fever vaccine. Specimen: PBMCs, collected on the day of the first yellow fever vaccination. The receptor chain draws on TRBV20-1 and TRBJ2-2, and 7 junctional nucleotides match TRBD2. The nucleotide sequence is given as TGCAGTGGGACGGGGGGTGGCAACACCGGGGAGCTGTTTTTT. Translated, it gives CSGTGGGNTGELFF.